The sample holds many counts of the clone carrying this T cell receptor beta chain. This sample was included in a study of Graves' ophthalmopathy and Graves' hyperthyroidism. The CDR3 extends over 14 amino acids. The germline gives CDR1 MNHEY, CDR2 SVGAGI. With 8 bases removed from V and 7 bases from J, the gap between germline ends came to 20 bases. Excluded were patients with other autoimmune diseases, uncontrolled infections, pregnancy or lactation. Amplified material comprised TCR beta CDR3 regions derived from RNA transcripts. Amplification began with first-round RT-PCR using HTBI primers, then second-round multiplex PCR was performed. TCRdb passed the multiplex PCR reads through MiXCR, listing each CDR3 protein once. This table has around 1.1 million distinct CDR3 sequences, less than 45% appearing once.

This chain uses TRBV6-5 with TRBJ1-1; tentative D call: TRBD1 (5 bases). Sequencing input: peripheral blood or thyroid tissue (not recorded which). This sequence originates from an adult man with Graves' hyperthyroidism. CDR3 in DNA: TGTGCCAGCTCTTGGGACGGCAGTCCGGATGAAGCTTTCTTT. This codes for CASSWDGSPDEAFF.